These 28 T cell receptor beta chains were all obtained from the same sample, sequenced in a study of blood T cell repertoires in COVID-19. The assay was immunoSEQ multiplex PCR, and TCRdb's table has in-frame clones only and misses some. The sample shows around 100,000 clones, approximately 87% of them seen only once. The sample comprised peripheral blood. These receptors originate from a human donor in a cohort sampled during active COVID-19.

The chain is built from TRBV5-5 and TRBJ2-7, with D perhaps matching TRBD1 (6 bases). Trimming shortened V by 0 bases and J by 0 bases, and 10 bases separated the two germline ends. CDR3 size: 15 residues. Looked up from germline, CDR1 is SGHKS and CDR2 is YYEKEE (reference sequence). The chain's CDR3 is CASSLGQALSYEQYF. The CDR3 DNA follows: TGTGCCAGCAGCTTGGGACAGGCCCTCTCCTACGAGCAGTACTTC.

CDR3 region: CASSLDPTYNEQFF. The CDR3 nucleotides are TGTGCCAGCAGCTTAGATCCGACTTACAATGAGCAGTTCTTC. The chain joins TRBV7-2 to TRBJ2-1; D is unclear. V lost 1 base and J 4 bases, leaving 8 bases between the germline ends. This CDR3 spans 14 amino acids. CDR1 and CDR2 from the germline V gene are SGHTA and FQGNSA.

This chain joins TRBV20-1 and TRBJ1-4; 9 bases align to TRBD1. This CDR3 region has 13 residues. Germline CDR1 is DFQATT and CDR2 is SNEGSKA (reference sequence). V lost 3 bases and J lost 8; bases outside the gene matches: 4. The CDR3 region has the DNA TGCAGTGCTAGTAGGACAGGGGTCGAAAAACTGTTTTTT. Translation: CSASRTGVEKLFF.

This clone was observed a handful of times. The chain carries TRBV7-9 and TRBJ1-4, with TRBD1 as a possible D gene (6 bases). Trimming removed 4 bases at V and 4 bases at J, with 19 bases between. Germline V gene sequence: CDR1 SEHNR, CDR2 FQNEAQ (reference sequence). This CDR3 has 17 residues. In DNA form, the CDR3 reads TGTGCCAGCAGCTCAGCTACGGACAGCCTGCGTAATGAAAAACTGTTTTTT. Translating gives CASSSATDSLRNEKLFF.

CDR3 loop: CASRPTSGSGGEQYF. The CDR3 DNA is TGTGCCAGCAGGCCGACTAGCGGGAGTGGCGGCGAGCAGTACTTC. The chain is built from TRBV7-2 and TRBJ2-7; 12 nucleotides align to TRBD2. V shed 6 bases and J 6 bases; nucleotides not matched to a gene: 9. Germline loops: CDR1 SGHTA, CDR2 FQGNSA. The CDR3 is 15 residues long.

The J gene is TRBJ1-4, the V gene TRBV5-6; D uncertain. The ends were cut back, 0 bases at V and 6 bases at J, with 12 bases in the middle. From germline, CDR1 is SGHDT and CDR2 YYEEEE. The CDR3 is made up of 15 amino acids. DNA of the CDR3: TGTGCCAGCAGCTTGGGTGGGCGACGAGATGAAAAACTGTTTTTT. Its protein is CASSLGGRRDEKLFF. Full variable domain (missing parts from reference TRBV5-6 and TRBJ1-4): DAGVTQSPTHLIKTRGQQVTLRCSPKSGHDTVSWYQQALGQGPQFIFQYYEEEERQRGNFPDRFSGHQFPNYSSELNVNALLLGDSALYLCASSLGGRRDEKLFFGSGTQLSVL.

This chain joins TRBV9 and TRBJ2-3, with 10 bases identical to TRBD1. CDR1 is SGDLS and CDR2 is YYNGEE in the germline V gene. Trimming took 0 bases from V and 5 from J; bases not matched to a gene: 6. This CDR3 is 16 amino acids long. DNA for the CDR3: TGTGCCAGCAGCGTAGAGGGGACAGGGGTGCGAGATACGCAGTATTTT. The encoded protein is CASSVEGTGVRDTQYF.

This sequence joins TRBV12-3 or TRBV12-4 and TRBJ2-7; TRBD2 might be the D (5 bases). This CDR3 contains 12 residues. The V gene lost 6 bases and the J gene lost 10 bases, with 16 bases spanning the gap. CDR3 sequence: CASRRFPGSQYF. In DNA form, the CDR3 reads TGTGCCAGCAGACGTTTTCCGGGAAGTCAGTACTTC.

This clone was detected once. In DNA form, the CDR3 reads TGTGCCAGCAGCTCCCTGGCGACAGCCTATGGAAACACCATATATTTT. Translated: CASSSLATAYGNTIYF. This chain links TRBV7-2 with TRBJ1-3; a possible D gene is TRBD1 (5 bases). This CDR3 contains 16 residues. From germline, CDR1 is SGHTA and CDR2 FQGNSA. V shed 4 bases and J shed 3 bases, with 16 bases lying between them.

This clone was seen a handful of times. The chain is built from TRBV15 and TRBJ1-5, with TRBD1 matching over 8 bases. This CDR3 region has 14 residues. Per the germline V gene, CDR1 is LNHNV and CDR2 is YYDKDF (reference sequence). V was clipped by 5 bases and J by 3 bases; unmatched bases: 3. CDR3 amino acids: CATSWTGINQPQHF. CDR3 bases: TGTGCCACCAGCTGGACAGGGATCAATCAGCCCCAGCATTTT.

The CDR3 nucleotides are TGTGCCAGCAGCTTGGTACTAATTCCTAACTATGGCTACACCTTC. Protein product: CASSLVLIPNYGYTF. J is TRBJ1-2 and V is TRBV5-5; D gene uncertain. Trimming cost V 0 bases and J 0 bases, with 9 bases left between them. This CDR3 comprises 15 residues. The germline gives CDR1 SGHKS, CDR2 YYEKEE (reference sequence).

The chain has TRBV7-8 and TRBJ2-5; TRBD2 matches 8 bases. This CDR3 spans 16 amino acids. The germline CDR1 and CDR2 sequences are SGHVS and FQNEAQ. V shed 5 bases and J 5 bases; nucleotides not matched to a gene: 13. CDR3 sequence reads: CASSPIGSGVIETQYF. The CDR3 bases are TGTGCCAGCAGCCCTATTGGTAGCGGGGTTATCGAGACCCAGTACTTC.

This clone occurred a few times. The chain is built from TRBV7-2 and TRBJ2-1, with a weak D call TRBD2 (6 bases). This CDR3 comprises 14 residues. V was clipped by 3 bases and J by 8 bases, with 14 bases between them. CDR1 and CDR2 from the germline V gene are SGHTA and FQGNSA. The CDR3 spells CASSFQWGDDEQFF. The CDR3 nucleotides read TGTGCCAGCAGCTTTCAATGGGGGGACGATGAGCAGTTCTTC.

The chain joins TRBV29-1 to TRBJ2-5; possibly TRBD1 for D (6 bases). CDR3 length: 14 residues. Looked up from germline, CDR1 is SQVTM and CDR2 is ANQGSEA. Trimming left V 6 bases short and J 2 bases short, with 16 bases between. The CDR3 DNA sequence: TGCAGCGTCGCCATATCGACAGGACAAGAGACCCAGTACTTC. Residues: CSVAISTGQETQYF.

As concerns this clone: At one end, the junction sequence differs from germline, possibly due to a read error. This chain connects TRBV7-7 to TRBJ1-3; 9 bases align to TRBD1. The germline gives CDR1 SSHAT, CDR2 FNYEAQ (reference sequence). The CDR3 is made up of 15 amino acids. CDR3 DNA: TGTGCTAGCAGCGCGGACAGGGGAGCTGGAAACACCATATATTTT. Translated: CASSADRGAGNTIYF.

The V gene is TRBV19, the J gene TRBJ1-5; 11 bases map to TRBD1. After removal of 9 bases from V and 1 base from J, the junction contained 11 bases not matched to a gene. CDR3 length: 17 amino acids. From germline, CDR1 is LNHDA and CDR2 SQIVND (reference sequence). Here the CDR3 reads CASRGTGGIESNQPQHF. The DNA of the CDR3 is TGTGCCAGCAGGGGGACAGGGGGAATTGAAAGCAATCAGCCCCAGCATTTT.

V gene TRBV5-4 combines with J gene TRBJ2-1, with D possibly being TRBD2 (7 bases). The CDR3 covers 15 residues. Trimming removed 4 bases from V and 5 bases from J, with 16 bases in between. The V gene's germline CDR1 is SGHNT and CDR2 YYREEE (reference sequence). CDR3 residues: CASSRRGGDNNEQFF. The CDR3 DNA reads TGTGCCAGCAGCCGACGAGGGGGGGATAACAATGAGCAGTTCTTC.

The rearrangement links TRBV19 to TRBJ2-3; TRBD2 aligns across 12 bases. The V segment lost 5 bases and the J segment 1 base; nucleotides outside the gene matches: 7. The CDR3 consists of 17 residues. Germline V gene lookup returns CDR1 LNHDA and CDR2 SQIVND (reference sequence). The CDR3 bases are TGTGCCAGTAGTCCGAAGACTAGCGGGGGCCGCACAGATACGCAGTATTTT. It codes for CASSPKTSGGRTDTQYF.

The chain uses TRBV4-1 and TRBJ2-3, with D perhaps TRBD2 (6 bases). Germline V gene data show CDR1 as MGHRA and CDR2 as YSYEKL. Trimming stripped 1 base from V and 4 bases from J, with 18 bases between. The CDR3 contains 17 residues. The CDR3 protein is CASSQGGTSGGADTQYF. Here the CDR3 DNA reads TGCGCCAGCAGCCAAGGCGGGACCTCCGGTGGGGCAGATACGCAGTATTTT.

The chain has TRBV5-1 and TRBJ2-5; tentative D call: TRBD2 (5 bases). The CDR3 runs to 13 residues. V was pared by 5 bases and J by 4 bases, with 12 bases between. Per the germline V gene, CDR1 is SGHRS and CDR2 is YFSETQ. The CDR3 sequence: CASRGYEGETQYF. The CDR3 nucleotides are TGCGCCAGCAGGGGTTACGAGGGAGAGACCCAGTACTTC.

This chain connects TRBV12-3 or TRBV12-4 to TRBJ1-2; D uncertain. Trimming took 5 bases from V and 8 from J, leaving 15 bases between them. The CDR3 has 13 amino acids. The CDR3 nucleotides are TGTGCCAGCAGTCCGAGCGGACTAAGCGGCTACACCTTC. Protein sequence: CASSPSGLSGYTF.

The J gene is TRBJ2-1, the V gene TRBV5-6; 9 positions match TRBD2. This CDR3 contains 19 residues. Losses at the gene ends were 4 bases for V and 0 bases for J; bases not matched to a gene: 14. Per germline, CDR1 SGHDT and CDR2 YYEEEE. The CDR3 spells CASSPGVAGVQSSYNEQFF. The CDR3 coding sequence is TGTGCCAGCAGCCCCGGGGTAGCGGGGGTTCAGAGCTCCTACAATGAGCAGTTCTTC.

The rearrangement links TRBV2 to TRBJ2-2; 9 bases line up with TRBD1. This CDR3 has 15 amino acids. CDR1 is SNHLY, CDR2 FYNNEI, per germline. Unmatched junction bases numbered 7, after V lost 9 bases and J lost 2 bases. The CDR3 sequence is CASKTGGANTGELFF. CDR3 DNA: TGTGCCAGTAAAACAGGGGGCGCAAACACCGGGGAGCTGTTTTTT.

The V gene is TRBV30, the J gene TRBJ2-6, with D hard to call. Trimming left V 5 bases short and J 3 bases short, with 5 bases between. Germline lookup yields CDR1 GTSNPN and CDR2 SVGIG (reference sequence). The CDR3 contains 12 residues. The CDR3 protein is CAWDFGANVLTF. CDR3 coding DNA: TGTGCCTGGGACTTTGGGGCCAACGTCCTGACTTTC.

This clone was detected once. Here the CDR3 reads CASSGSIGQETQYF. The CDR3 nucleotides are TGTGCCAGCAGCGGGAGTATTGGTCAAGAGACCCAGTACTTC. The chain employs TRBV7-2 and TRBJ2-5, with D possibly TRBD2 on 5 matching bases. The CDR3 extends over 14 amino acids. The germline V gene has CDR1 SGHTA and CDR2 FQGNSA. Trimming took 5 bases from V and 2 from J, leaving 12 bases between them. Drawing the rest from reference TRBV7-2 and TRBJ2-5, the complete variable domain is GAGVSQSPSNKVTEKGKDVELRCDPISGHTALYWYRQSLGQGLEFLIYFQGNSAPDKSGLPSDRFSAERTGGSVSTLTIQRTQQEDSAVYLCASSGSIGQETQYFGPGTRLLVL.

The rearrangement joins TRBV12-3 or TRBV12-4 to TRBJ2-3, with D possibly matching TRBD2 (6 bases). This CDR3 spans 13 amino acids. Trimming left V 10 bases short and J 1 base short, with 12 bases between. CDR3 amino acids: CATRETGTDTQYF. The CDR3 DNA sequence: TGTGCCACACGGGAGACGGGCACAGATACGCAGTATTTT.

The CDR3 DNA reads as TGTGCCAGCAGCCGGGGGACAGACAATGAGCAGTTCTTC. Its protein is CASSRGTDNEQFF. The chain combines TRBV9 with TRBJ2-1, with a weak D call TRBD1 (7 bases). V was trimmed by 4 bases and J by 5 bases, leaving 10 bases between them. Germline values: CDR1 SGDLS, CDR2 YYNGEE. The CDR3 contains 13 residues.

The chain carries TRBV7-9 and TRBJ2-7; 7 bases are a match to TRBD2. Germline lookup yields CDR1 SEHNR and CDR2 FQNEAQ (reference sequence). This CDR3 contains 16 residues. Germline trimming cut 2 bases from V and 0 bases from J; bases unmatched to any gene: 7. The CDR3 loop is CASSLKGRESSYEQYF. CDR3 nucleotide sequence: TGTGCCAGCAGCTTAAAGGGGCGGGAGAGCTCCTACGAGCAGTACTTC.